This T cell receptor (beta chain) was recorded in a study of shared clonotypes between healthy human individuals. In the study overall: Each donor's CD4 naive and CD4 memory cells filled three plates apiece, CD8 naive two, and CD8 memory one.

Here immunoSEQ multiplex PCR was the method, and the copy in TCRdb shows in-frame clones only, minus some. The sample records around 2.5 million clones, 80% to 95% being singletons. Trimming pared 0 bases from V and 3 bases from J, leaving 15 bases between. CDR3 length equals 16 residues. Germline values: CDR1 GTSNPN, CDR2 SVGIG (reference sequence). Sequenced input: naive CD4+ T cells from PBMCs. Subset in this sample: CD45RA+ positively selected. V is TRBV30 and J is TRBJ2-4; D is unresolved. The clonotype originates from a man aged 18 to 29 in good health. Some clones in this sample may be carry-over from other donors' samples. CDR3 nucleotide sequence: TGTGCCTGGAGTGTGTTTCTGGGGTCGGGCAAAAACATTCAGTACTTC. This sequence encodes CAWSVFLGSGKNIQYF.